The sequence of this T cell receptor (beta chain) was determined in a study of cytomegalovirus exposure and HLA in healthy donors (dated by TCRdb to 2017 to 2019). As for the study more broadly: An earlier analysis of roughly 610 of the donors reported over 250 Gb of sequence data and some 110 million unique TCR beta sequences obtained from about 170 million T cells. An early release that covered about 600 HLA-typed donors contained approximately 300 gigabases of sequencing data and 65 million to 100 million unique TCR sequences. The genetic ancestry cluster associated with self-reported Caucasian donors included over 65% of the 398 genotyped donors. The study aimed to test whether signatures of past pathogen exposure could be identified by cataloging public T cell receptors. The study used immunosequencing to profile the T cell repertoires of under 700 subjects and linked those repertoires to cytomegalovirus serostatus. Besides the first cohort of approximately 710 subjects, a separate validation cohort made up of over 100 different subjects was used. To predict cytomegalovirus infection status, the study combined high-throughput TCR immunosequencing, statistical association of individual TCRs with disease status, and machine learning. In a later analysis, previously published TCR beta repertoires from 666 donors were re-analyzed and high-resolution HLA genotyping was added so that TCR occurrence patterns could be studied. In the later analysis, no new phenotypic data were used to find candidate immune exposures; instead, reliance was placed on TCR beta sequences and their occurrence across donors. An earlier analysis of fewer than 750 of the donors used high-throughput TCR beta sequencing to judge whether each TCR beta V gene segment behaved as functional or pseudogenic. Alongside the repertoire data, information on donor age, sex, ethnicity and CMV serostatus was compiled. In a later genetic analysis, genome-wide SNP genotypes for about three fifths of the roughly 670 donors were used, and that subset was treated as a discovery cohort. All discovery cohort repertoires had been generated using a single sequencing platform. HLA typing included class I and class II loci at four-digit resolution. Typing coverage varied by locus: roughly 629-640 donors for A, B, C, DRB1 and DQB1; about 520 for DQA1; more than 600 for DPA1; approximately 470 for DPB1. Because of strong linkage in the cohort, roughly five DR-DQ haplotypes were treated as single units for association and clustering. Across under 500 genotyped donors of the cohort, an average of roughly 250,000 unique TCR beta nucleotide sequences per donor were sequenced, and around 19% of those sequences were non-productive.

Libraries were built with the immunoSEQ multiplex PCR assay. A mixture of 60 forward primers for TCR Vbeta segments and 13 reverse primers for TCR Jbeta segments was used in the multiplex PCR. The CDR3 region of rearranged TCR beta genes was amplified from genomic DNA by a multiplex PCR assay. On the Illumina HiSeq System, the amplified TCR beta libraries were sequenced as 87-base-pair reads. Under the source paper's analysis protocol: A later analysis counted some 74 million unique TCR beta chains across the 666 repertoires, and 9.5 million to 11 million of these chains were shared by at least two donors. Raw reads were error-corrected and collapsed into unique sequences with a nearest-neighbor algorithm that merged closely related sequences to remove PCR and sequencing errors. Alignment of CDR3 sequences to IMGT reference sequences was used to assign V, D and J gene segments. For a sequence to be retained, a match of at least six nucleotides was required to both a V gene segment and a J gene segment. Rearrangements were called productive when the CDR3 lacked stop codons and stayed in frame with V and J; all others were non-productive. CDR3 was defined by IMGT convention, running from the second conserved V-encoded cysteine to the conserved J-encoded phenylalanine. The earlier analysis of about 500 of the donors excluded sequences that lacked an unambiguous match to a single V gene segment. In an earlier analysis of 500 to 750 of the donors, V segments were called functional above 56.7% productive rearrangements and were called segregating when the between-donor standard deviation exceeded 5%. A statistical classification framework was built to diagnose cytomegalovirus status from the catalog of TCR beta chain sequences. V and J gene assignment, in a later analysis, came from comparing TCR nucleotide sequences with IMGT/GENE-DB human TR gene sequences. In a later analysis, CDR3 sequences and most-parsimonious VDJ recombination scenarios were assigned using the TCRdist pipeline. In a later analysis, each TCR beta chain was defined by its CDR3 amino acid sequence together with its V-gene family, and reads lacking a unique V-gene family were excluded. A later analysis removed several hundred highly shared, low-generation-probability nucleotide sequences to deal with suspected cross-contamination and a sequencing artifact. For each public chain, a later analysis derived a clonal expansion index from normalized ranks of inferred template counts within each repertoire. A later analysis computed generation probabilities with a VDJ recombination model fitted to out-of-frame rearrangements, and checked the results against IGoR. A later analysis scored TCR-TCR, TCR-HLA and TCR-CMV co-occurrence with hypergeometric tests, applying a repertoire-size bias correction to TCR pairs. To estimate false discovery rates, a later analysis permuted the HLA or CMV assignments 20 times. In a later analysis, co-occurring TCRs were grouped using DBSCAN, and TCRdist sequence similarity was added for clustering within HLA-allele-positive subsets. For co-occurrence clustering, repertoires with fewer than 30,000 or more than 120,000 public chains were excluded, along with roughly five repertoires with anomalous nucleotide sharing. This is the immuneACCESS table as TCRdb keeps it, with only in-frame sequences that have V and J called. A part of the clones is gone; compared with another copy, unresolved V genes explain less than half, and the rest is unexplained. V and J calls and clone size are those listed in that table; D and trimming were worked out from the DNA. The sample table holds approximately 190,000 clones, of which roughly 80% were seen once. The top ten hold approximately 6.3% of the sample.

V ends up 5 bases short and J 5 bases short, with an unmatched junction base count of 2. The CDR3 covers 14 residues, taking in both the cysteine and the phenylalanine. Just the 42-base CDR3 DNA is kept, in frame starting at base 1. The germline V gene supplies CDR1 SNHLY and CDR2 FYNNEI. The study at large found these results: In a later analysis, several top co-occurrence clusters were reported to appear linked to parvovirus B19, influenza, CMV and Epstein-Barr virus. The study gave a list of 150 to 200 TCR beta chains associated with cytomegalovirus. A later analysis found that TCR association rates varied across HLA loci, with DRB1 alleles showing the most associated TCRs and HLA-C alleles the fewest. Some IMGT-functional V segments, including TRBV6-2 and TRBV6-3, could not be told apart with the 87-base-pair reads, so those segments were excluded. CMV serostatus was the only immune exposure information available for the cohort. In vitro tests confirmed that three of the cytomegalovirus-associated TCR beta chains recognize cytomegalovirus antigens. The authors suggested that the approach could potentially be extended to other disease states and immunological phenotypes. The earlier analysis of about 600 of the donors excluded 15 to 20 rarely observed V segments, including chromosome 9 orphons, because counts were too low. HLA typing was unavailable for some donors at each locus, so association tests used only the typed subset. A further reported finding was that TCR beta sequences accurately predicted the HLA-A and HLA-B alleles for most subjects in the first cohort. A cluster of highly shared sequence variants was judged likely to be a technical artifact of the sequencing pipeline. In a later analysis, most CMV-associated TCR beta chains were found to appear HLA-restricted, with HLA associations seemingly driven largely by CMV exposure. Across donors, most TCR sequences were observed very rarely, whereas some public TCRs were present in many individuals. Sequencing depth was assumed to be roughly uniform across donors in the presence/absence analyses, though that assumption may not hold. When HLA alleles, especially DR and DQ, strongly co-occurred, attributing TCR associations to individual alleles was difficult. Linkage disequilibrium might explain the correlated functional status among segregating V segments, but an unknown experimental factor could not be excluded. The classifier was reported to diagnose cytomegalovirus status with high specificity and sensitivity in both the original cohort and the validation cohort. In a later analysis, 16,951 TCR beta sequences were associated with specific HLA alleles at a false discovery rate of 0.05. In a later analysis, HLA-associated TCR beta chains showed more clonal expansion and lower generation probabilities than non-associated chains that were equally common. In this cohort, only TCR beta chains were sequenced, and detectable features were limited by the absence of alpha or paired-chain data. A later genetic analysis reported fewer N-insertions in productive TCRs among donors in an Asian-associated ancestry cluster than the roughly 620-donor mean. In an earlier analysis of about 600 of the donors, most TCR beta V segments appeared in productive rearrangements about 87% or about 30% of the time, broadly matching IMGT annotations. An association between a missense DCLRE1C variant and V-gene and J-gene trimming of TCR beta chains was found in a later genetic analysis and replicated in an independent cohort.

The cohort consisted of 600 to 700 healthy bone marrow donors. At the time of sampling, all cohort members were nominally healthy, though unrecorded immune exposures were likely present. The donor was CMV seropositive and belonged to the group of 250 to 300 seropositive cohort members. Each donor provided a peripheral blood sample, and peripheral blood mononuclear cells were used for TCR beta sequencing. Genomic DNA was extracted from the blood cell samples with the Qiagen DNeasy Blood Extraction Kit. This clone has just a few counts. It has no known antigen specificity. It has no much larger one-base neighbor in the sample; base qualities were not kept.

The sequencing sample was made of PBMCs. This receptor was identified in a man aged 35 to 55 in good health and CMV-seropositive. Rearrangement joined TRBV2 to TRBJ2-1, with 11 central nucleotides matching TRBD1. CDR3 loop: CASSRDRGDNEQFF. The bases are TGTGCCAGCAGTAGGGACAGGGGGGACAATGAGCAGTTCTTC.